The next 13 T cell receptor beta chains were all read from a single sample in a study of blood T cell repertoires in COVID-19. Libraries were prepared by immunoSEQ multiplex PCR; TCRdb keeps only in-frame clonotypes and omits some of them. The data contain 100,000 to 150,000 clones, less than 75% of them singletons. The sample was peripheral blood. The origin of the receptors is a human donor with acute or convalescent COVID-19. The donor label of this sample is uncertain.

The chain couples TRBV19 to TRBJ2-1; D remains ambiguous. Looked up from germline, CDR1 is LNHDA and CDR2 is SQIVND (reference sequence). V lost 7 bases to trimming and J lost 0 bases, with 16 bases between them. The CDR3 extends over 16 amino acids. CDR3 sequence: CASKPGTLSSYNEQFF. CDR3 DNA sequence: TGTGCCAGTAAACCGGGTACTTTGAGCTCCTACAATGAGCAGTTCTTC.

The chain has TRBV4-2 and TRBJ2-7, with TRBD1 matching 10 bases. Per germline, CDR1 LGHNA and CDR2 YNFKEQ. CDR3 length equals 14 residues. J gave up 4 bases and V 4 bases, and 4 bases lay outside the gene matches. The CDR3 sequence is CASSRDRGLYEQYF. The CDR3 nucleotides are TGTGCCAGCAGCCGAGACAGGGGGCTTTACGAGCAGTACTTC.

The chain has TRBV19 and TRBJ2-3; TRBD2 aligns across 12 bases. Germline V gene lookup returns CDR1 LNHDA and CDR2 SQIVND (reference sequence). The junction had 8 bases not matched to a gene; V was cut back by 2 bases and J by 5 bases. The CDR3 sequence is 17 residues long. The CDR3 here is CASSIPSGGALQDTQYF. As DNA, the CDR3 is TGTGCCAGTAGTATACCTAGCGGGGGGGCCCTTCAAGATACGCAGTATTTT.

The chain carries TRBV25-1 and TRBJ1-2; possible D gene TRBD1, 5 bases. There are 15 residues in the CDR3. In germline, CDR1 is MGHDK, CDR2 SYGVNS. Trimming cost V 0 bases and J 4 bases, with 12 bases left between them. The CDR3 protein is CASSEYRQGVYGYTF. The CDR3 coding sequence is TGTGCCAGCAGTGAATACCGGCAGGGTGTCTATGGCTACACCTTC.

This clone has just a few counts. The chain employs TRBV5-1 and TRBJ2-5, with TRBD1 identical over 9 bases. The CDR3 length is 16 residues. Germline trimming cut 4 bases from V and 2 bases from J; bases unmatched to any gene: 9. Germline-derived CDR1 and CDR2 are SGHRS and YFSETQ. The DNA of the CDR3 is TGCGCCAGCAGCCCCCCGGGGACAGGGTCGCAAGAGACCCAGTACTTC. Translation: CASSPPGTGSQETQYF.

The rearrangement uses TRBV4-2 and TRBJ1-2; D uncertain. Trimming took 4 bases from V and 1 from J, leaving 10 bases between them. This CDR3 is built from 14 residues. Per the germline V gene, CDR1 is LGHNA and CDR2 is YNFKEQ. The CDR3 DNA follows: TGTGCCAGCAGCCGAGAACAGTATAACTATGGCTACACCTTC. Translated: CASSREQYNYGYTF.

This clone was counted at least ten times. The chain has TRBV28 and TRBJ2-7, with 11 bases matching TRBD2. Germline V gives CDR1 MDHEN, CDR2 SYDVKM. CDR3 length equals 14 residues. V shed 7 bases and J 6 bases; nucleotides not matched to a gene: 8. The CDR3 nucleotides read TGTGCCAGCACCCGAGGTAGCGGGGGGGGCGAGCAGTACTTC. Translation gives CASTRGSGGGEQYF.

The chain has TRBV7-9 and TRBJ1-2, with 9 nucleotides matching TRBD1. The V segment lost 8 bases and the J segment 1 base; nucleotides outside the gene matches: 8. CDR1 and CDR2 (germline): SEHNR, FQNEAQ (reference sequence). This CDR3 is 15 amino acids long. The CDR3 nucleotides read TGTGCCAGCCGCCGGGGACAGGGAGATAACTATGGCTACACCTTC. This gives the protein CASRRGQGDNYGYTF. Supplemented by reference TRBV7-9 and TRBJ1-2, the full variable domain reads DTGVSQNPRHKITKRGQNVTFRCDPISEHNRLYWYRQTLGQGPEFLTYFQNEAQLEKSRLLSDRFSAERPKGSFSTLEIQRTEQGDSAMYLCASRRGQGDNYGYTFGSGTRLTVV.

The rearrangement links TRBV19 to TRBJ1-1; D is unclear. The CDR3 length is 14 residues. Germline-derived CDR1 and CDR2 are LNHDA and SQIVND (reference sequence). The V end lost 4 bases, the J end lost 9 bases, and 18 bases lay between the germline ends. CDR3 in amino acids: CASSTRTGRYKAFF. In DNA, the CDR3 is TGTGCCAGTAGTACCCGGACGGGAAGGTACAAAGCTTTCTTT.

This clone showed up just a few times. The chain recombines TRBV6-2 or TRBV6-3 with TRBJ1-2; a possible D gene is TRBD1 (5 bases). The germline V gene encodes CDR1 MNHEY and CDR2 SVGEGT. CDR3 length: 14 residues. Trimming left V 4 bases short and J 4 bases short, with 13 bases between. The CDR3 DNA follows: TGTGCCAGCAGTTCCAGGGAGGCGTTCTATGGCTACACCTTC. Protein sequence: CASSSREAFYGYTF.

The genes are TRBV24-1 and TRBJ2-3, with 8 bases fitting TRBD2. Trimming removed 9 bases from V and 3 bases from J; junction bases left unmatched: 4. The CDR3 runs 13 residues. CDR1 and CDR2 (germline): KGHDR, SFDVKD. The CDR3 protein is CATAGGGTDTQYF. CDR3 DNA: TGTGCCACCGCGGGGGGAGGAACAGATACGCAGTATTTT.

CDR3 region: CASKVGTGAGNTIYF. CDR3 in DNA: TGTGCCAGTAAAGTGGGGACAGGGGCCGGAAACACCATATATTTT. The J gene is TRBJ1-3, the V gene TRBV19; 10 positions match TRBD1. The germline CDR1 and CDR2 sequences are LNHDA and SQIVND (reference sequence). J lost 4 bases, V lost 7 bases, and 7 bases had no gene match. This CDR3 is built from 15 residues.

The CDR3 is CASSYGENQPQHF. DNA for the CDR3: TGTGCCAGCAGTTATGGGGAGAATCAGCCCCAGCATTTT. The chain recombines TRBV6-2 or TRBV6-3 with TRBJ1-5; D not certain. The CDR3 extends over 13 amino acids. Trimming left V 3 bases short and J 4 bases short, with 7 bases between. From germline, CDR1 is MNHEY and CDR2 SVGEGT.